The source of this TCR beta chain is a study of beta chain features in type 1 diabetes. This clone was counted only a few times. CDR1 is SGDLS, CDR2 YYNGEE, per germline. The V end was cut by 4 bases, the J end by 4 bases, with 6 bases between. The CDR3 loop spans 12 amino acids. The authors reverse transcribed all of the isolated RNA, so sequencing captured expressed TCRB transcripts. Profiling relied on immunoSEQ multiplex PCR, and the TCRdb table lists in-frame clones only, not all of them. The table shows over 700,000 clones, with around a sixth occurring only once. Via CD45RO/CCR7/CD25/CD127/CD95/CD27, cells of the CD4+ naive, central memory, regulatory and stem cell-like memory subsets were sorted. In all sorted populations, purity surpassed 95%.

The chain joins TRBV9 to TRBJ1-3; no definite D call. Source material: naive CD4+ T cells from blood. The sequence derives from a woman younger than 35 in good health. CDR3 sequence: CASSKGGNTIYF. The CDR3 coding sequence is TGTGCCAGCAGCAAGGGCGGAAACACCATATATTTT.